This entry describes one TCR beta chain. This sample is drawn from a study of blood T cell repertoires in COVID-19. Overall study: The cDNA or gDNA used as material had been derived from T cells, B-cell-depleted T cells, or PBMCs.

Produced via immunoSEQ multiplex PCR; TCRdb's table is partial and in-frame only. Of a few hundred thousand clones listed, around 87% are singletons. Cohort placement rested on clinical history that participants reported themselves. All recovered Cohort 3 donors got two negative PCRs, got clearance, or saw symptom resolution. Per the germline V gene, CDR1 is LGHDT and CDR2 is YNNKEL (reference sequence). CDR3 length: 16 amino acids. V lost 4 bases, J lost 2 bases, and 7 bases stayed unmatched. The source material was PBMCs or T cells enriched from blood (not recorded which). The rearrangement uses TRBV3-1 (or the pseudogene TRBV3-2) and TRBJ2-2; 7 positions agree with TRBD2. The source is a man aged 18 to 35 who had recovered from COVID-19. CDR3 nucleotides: TGTGCCAGCAGCCGGTTACGGGGGGATAACACCGGGGAGCTGTTTTTT. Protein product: CASSRLRGDNTGELFF.